The T cell receptor (beta chain) described here comes from a study of regulatory T cells in long-lasting Graves disease. Building the TCR beta libraries relied on iRepertoire HTBI primers, and CDR3 regions underwent Arm-PCR. Using its own MiXCR run on the multiplex PCR reads, TCRdb lists one record per CDR3 protein. The table shows hundreds of thousands of distinct CDR3 sequences, with roughly 15% occurring only once. Time point indicated: newly diagnosed GD, antithyroid drugs for less than 3 months. Generation of the TCR library employed RNA extracted from PBMCs. There are many counts of this clonotype. The V gene's germline CDR1 is SQVTM and CDR2 ANQGSEA. The length of the CDR3 is 13 residues. J was trimmed by 3 bases and V by 7 bases; bases with no gene match: 6. This sample also appeared in a second study, on T cells in Graves' hyperthyroidism and ophthalmopathy.

The sequence came from a woman in her 30s with Graves disease. The V and J genes are TRBV29-1 and TRBJ2-7; TRBD1 matches at 10 bases. Sample: peripheral blood mononuclear cells (PBMCs), taken at new diagnosis, from a patient treated with antithyroid drugs. CDR3 sequence reads: CSATGTGVYEQYF. CDR3 in DNA: TGCAGCGCAACCGGGACAGGGGTCTACGAGCAGTACTTC.